This T cell receptor beta chain was sequenced for a study of T cells in Graves' hyperthyroidism and ophthalmopathy. For the study at large: Once the initial diagnosis was made, peripheral blood was obtained before any treatment.

Diagnosis relied on clinical symptoms, serum thyroxine and TRAb, thyroid ultrasound and orbital computed tomography. Points from the study as a whole: Through a model of 13 V-J features, ophthalmopathy was separated from stable hyperthyroidism.

There were TCR beta CDR3 regions amplified from RNA transcripts. The HTBI primer set served for first-round RT-PCR of the TCR CDR3. TCRdb reprocessed the multiplex PCR reads with MiXCR, giving one entry per CDR3 protein. This table holds 85,000 to 110,000 distinct CDR3 sequences, about 50% found once. Details on this clonotype: No antigen is known for it.

The receptor comes from a man in his forties with Graves' hyperthyroidism. Input material: blood.

The CDR3 loop reads CASSSRQGRTGYTF. The CDR3 DNA sequence: TGTGCCAGCAGCTCGCGACAGGGGAGGACTGGCTACACCTTC. This chain uses TRBV7-9 with TRBJ1-2, with TRBD1 matching over 8 bases. V lost 4 bases to trimming and J lost 7 bases; unmatched junction nucleotides: 8. This CDR3 region has 14 residues. Germline V gene data show CDR1 as SEHNR and CDR2 as FQNEAQ (reference sequence).